This TCR beta chain was found in a study of blood T cell repertoires in COVID-19. Study information: In each case, the material was cDNA or gDNA derived from T cells, B-cell-depleted T cells, or PBMCs.

With 0 bases removed from V and 0 bases from J, the gap between germline ends came to 12 bases. The CDR3 sequence is 16 residues long. Germline CDR1 is MNHEY and CDR2 is SVGEGT. Participant ages covered roughly 18 to 89 years across 25 or so US areas. TCRdb's copy holds only in-frame clones and misses some; the assay was immunoSEQ multiplex PCR. Here the sample spans hundreds of thousands of clones, 70% to 90% being singletons. The specimen sequenced was PBMCs or T cells enriched from blood (not recorded which). The chain carries TRBV6-2 or TRBV6-3 and TRBJ2-7; D perhaps matches TRBD2 (6 bases). The sequence was obtained from a woman between 50 and 59 years old with acute COVID-19. The CDR3 bases are TGTGCCAGCAGTTACTCCTCCTTAGCGGACTCCTACGAGCAGTACTTC. It translates to CASSYSSLADSYEQYF.